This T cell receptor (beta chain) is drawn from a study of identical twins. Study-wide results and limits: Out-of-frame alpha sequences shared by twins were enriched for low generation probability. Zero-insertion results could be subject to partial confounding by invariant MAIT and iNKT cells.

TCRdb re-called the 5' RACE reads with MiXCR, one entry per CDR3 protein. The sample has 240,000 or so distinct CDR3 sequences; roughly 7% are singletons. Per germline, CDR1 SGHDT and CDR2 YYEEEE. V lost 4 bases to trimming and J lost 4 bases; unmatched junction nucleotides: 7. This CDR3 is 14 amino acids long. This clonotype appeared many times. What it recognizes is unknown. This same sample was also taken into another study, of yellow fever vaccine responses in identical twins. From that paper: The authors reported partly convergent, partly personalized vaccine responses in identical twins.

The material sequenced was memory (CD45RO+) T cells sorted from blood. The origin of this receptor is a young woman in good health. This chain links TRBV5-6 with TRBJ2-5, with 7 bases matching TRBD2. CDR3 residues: CASSRWAGVETQYF. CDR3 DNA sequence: TGTGCCAGCAGCCGATGGGCGGGGGTAGAGACCCAGTACTTC. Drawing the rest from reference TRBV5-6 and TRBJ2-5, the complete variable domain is DAGVTQSPTHLIKTRGQQVTLRCSPKSGHDTVSWYQQALGQGPQFIFQYYEEEERQRGNFPDRFSGHQFPNYSSELNVNALLLGDSALYLCASSRWAGVETQYFGPGTRLLVL.